This TCR beta chain was recovered during a study of CD8+ T cells in alopecia areata. Whole-study context: In an open-label trial, patients got 5 to 10 mg tofacitinib twice daily. General study findings and limits: The study also sequences resident alphabeta T cells of normal skin in scalp samples.

The treatment here: oral pan-JAK inhibitor, 5-10 mg twice daily. As to this clone: Its antigen remains unidentified.

cDNA prepared by RNA extraction and subsequent reverse transcription served as the template for sequencing. Some clones are missing from TCRdb's copy, which holds only in-frame ones; the method was immunoSEQ multiplex PCR. The sample lists approximately 200,000 clones; 40% to 55% were seen once. CDR1 is MGHRA and CDR2 is YSYEKL in the germline V gene. The CDR3 totals 16 residues. J lost 6 bases, V lost 3 bases, and 11 bases had no gene match. V and J are TRBV4-1 and TRBJ2-1; 7 nucleotides agree with TRBD1. The receptor's source is a human donor with alopecia areata. The sample here was CD4+ T cells sorted from blood, taken at approximately week 36, from a patient treated with tofacitinib. Here the CDR3 reads CASSHSAGSGGNEQFF. The DNA of the CDR3 is TGCGCCAGCAGCCACAGCGCAGGGTCAGGGGGCAATGAGCAGTTCTTC.